The T cell receptor (beta chain) under discussion was sequenced for a study of CD8 T cells in Susac syndrome. TCR beta sequences were obtained from blood CD8+ and CD4+ T cells. Controls were drawn from healthy donors and were matched for age and sex. TEMRA cells were enriched by FACS, and CD4+ and CD8+ T cells were negatively isolated. After extraction with the RNeasy kit, about 0.5 to 1 ug of the RNA was reverse transcribed using random hexamers. The CDR3 of TCR beta was amplified by immunoSEQ multiplex PCR across 54 Vbeta and 13 Jbeta. TCRdb passed the immunoSEQ multiplex PCR reads through MiXCR, listing each CDR3 protein once. This table holds about 210,000 distinct CDR3 sequences, approximately 94% found once. This CDR3 has 17 residues. The V gene's germline CDR1 is DFQATT and CDR2 SNEGSKA (reference sequence). V lost 1 base and J 0 bases, leaving 17 bases between the germline ends.

This clonotype was obtained from a human donor in good health. The sequenced material came from CD4+ T cells from PBMCs. The chain combines TRBV20-1 with TRBJ2-3, with a weak D call TRBD2 (6 bases). CDR3 sequence reads: CSARARPAGSSTDTQYF. DNA of the CDR3: TGCAGTGCTAGAGCCCGCCCGGCGGGGAGTAGCACAGATACGCAGTATTTT.